Listed here are 10 T cell receptor beta chains from one sample, sequenced in a study of cytomegalovirus exposure and HLA in healthy donors. Amplification used 60 Vbeta primers and 13 Jbeta primers. Only in-frame clones appear in the TCRdb table, and some are missing; sequencing was by immunoSEQ multiplex PCR. The sample carries about 140,000 clones, around 63% recorded once. The sample was PBMCs. Receptor source: a human donor in good health.

The rearrangement links TRBV7-9 to TRBJ2-5; TRBD1 might be the D (6 bases). The CDR3 length is 14 residues. Germline loops: CDR1 SEHNR, CDR2 FQNEAQ (reference sequence). V lost 3 bases and J lost 1, with 9 bases in between. As DNA, the CDR3 is TGTGCCAGCAGCTTTGCGGACAGCCAAGAGACCCAGTACTTC. Its protein is CASSFADSQETQYF.

This clone was counted many times. Other DNA sequences from this sample encode an identical CDR3 as well. This chain connects TRBV19 to TRBJ1-1, with TRBD1 matching 8 bases. CDR3 length: 13 amino acids. Unmatched junction bases numbered 2, after V lost 4 bases and J lost 4 bases. The germline CDR1 and CDR2 sequences are LNHDA and SQIVND (reference sequence). CDR3 region: CASSKQGGTEAFF. The DNA for the CDR3 is TGTGCCAGTAGTAAACAGGGGGGCACTGAAGCTTTCTTT. Variable domain in full (rest from reference TRBV19 and TRBJ1-1): DGGITQSPKYLFRKEGQNVTLSCEQNLNHDAMYWYRQDPGQGLRLIYYSQIVNDFQKGDIAEGYSVSREKKESFPLTVTSAQKNPTAFYLCASSKQGGTEAFFGQGTRLTVV.

This clone was observed a few times. The gene calls are TRBV4-1 and TRBJ1-1; D is ambiguous. The CDR3 loop spans 14 amino acids. Trimming removed 4 bases from V and 0 bases from J, with 9 bases in between. Germline V gene data show CDR1 as MGHRA and CDR2 as YSYEKL. The CDR3 nucleotides are TGCGCCAGCAGCCGCGATCAAGTGAACACTGAAGCTTTCTTT. The encoded protein is CASSRDQVNTEAFF.

The rearrangement uses TRBV2 and TRBJ1-4, with D hard to call. V was pared by 7 bases and J by 0 bases, with 9 bases between. Germline CDR1 is SNHLY and CDR2 is FYNNEI. There are 14 residues in the CDR3. The CDR3 loop reads CASIKRSTNEKLFF. DNA for the CDR3: TGTGCCAGCATCAAGCGTTCAACTAATGAAAAACTGTTTTTT.

The gene calls are TRBV18 and TRBJ2-2; 7 bases map to TRBD1. Trimming took 4 bases from V and 1 from J; bases not matched to a gene: 9. The CDR3 contains 17 residues. The germline CDR1 and CDR2 sequences are KGHSH and LQKENI. This chain's CDR3 is CASSQTDRLRNTGELFF. The CDR3 DNA is TGTGCCAGCTCACAAACGGACAGGTTACGGAACACCGGGGAGCTGTTTTTT.

V is TRBV5-1 and J is TRBJ2-3, with 7 bases aligning to TRBD2. V dropped 0 bases and J dropped 5; count of bases not matched to a gene: 12. CDR3 length equals 17 residues. Germline CDR1 SGHRS, CDR2 YFSETQ. The CDR3 loop is CASSLARWEGRVDTQYF. CDR3 DNA sequence: TGCGCCAGCAGCTTGGCCAGGTGGGAGGGCCGCGTAGATACGCAGTATTTT. The full variable domain, completed using reference TRBV5-1 and TRBJ2-3, is KAGVTQTPRYLIKTRGQQVTLSCSPISGHRSVSWYQQTPGQGLQFLFEYFSETQRNKGNFPGRFSGRQFSNSRSEMNVSTLELGDSALYLCASSLARWEGRVDTQYFGPGTRLTVL.

In its sample, this clone was seen a few times. This rearrangement joins TRBV4-3 to TRBJ1-4; D gene ambiguous. The CDR3 is 16 residues long. Per the germline V gene, CDR1 is LGHNA and CDR2 is YSLEER. Trimming stripped 4 bases from V and 1 base from J, with 13 bases between. The CDR3 sequence: CASSPREEGTNEKLFF. The CDR3 DNA sequence: TGCGCCAGCAGCCCCCGGGAGGAAGGAACTAATGAAAAACTGTTTTTT.

This chain joins TRBV5-4 and TRBJ2-7; 7 bases are shared with TRBD2. The CDR3 extends over 14 amino acids. Germline CDR1 reads SGHNT; CDR2 reads YYREEE (reference sequence). Losses at the gene ends were 5 bases for V and 2 bases for J; bases not matched to a gene: 7. The CDR3 DNA follows: TGTGCCAGCAGACGGGAGGCGGGAGCCTACGAGCAGTACTTC. Translation: CASRREAGAYEQYF.

Only a few counts were recorded for this clone. The chain carries TRBV4-3 and TRBJ2-7; possibly TRBD2 for D (5 bases). Germline values: CDR1 LGHNA, CDR2 YSLEER. This CDR3 has 18 amino acids. Trimming pared 1 base from V and 0 bases from J, leaving 19 bases between. The CDR3 protein is CASSQGRERVGVSYEQYF. The CDR3 region has the DNA TGCGCCAGCAGCCAAGGCCGGGAAAGGGTAGGAGTCTCCTACGAGCAGTACTTC.

The V call is TRBV2, the J call TRBJ2-3, with TRBD1 matching 7 bases. V lost 2 bases, J lost 4 bases, and 6 bases stayed unmatched. CDR1 and CDR2 from the germline V gene are SNHLY and FYNNEI. The length of the CDR3 is 15 residues. CDR3 DNA: TGTGCCAGCAGTGAACAGACAGGGCAATCAGATACGCAGTATTTT. It encodes CASSEQTGQSDTQYF. The variable domain in full, with the rest retrieved from reference TRBV2 and TRBJ2-3, is EPEVTQTPSHQVTQMGQEVILRCVPISNHLYFYWYRQILGQKVEFLVSFYNNEISEKSEIFDDQFSVERPDGSNFTLKIRSTKLEDSAMYFCASSEQTGQSDTQYFGPGTRLTVL.